There are many counts of the clone carrying this T cell receptor beta chain. The data are from a study of T cells in Graves' hyperthyroidism and ophthalmopathy. V gave up 6 bases and J gave up 0 bases, with 20 bases separating them. This CDR3 comprises 17 residues. Researchers amplified the TCR beta CDR3 regions from RNA transcripts. The TCR CDR3 was amplified in a first-round RT-PCR using the HTBI primer set. TCRdb reanalysed the multiplex PCR reads using MiXCR and keeps one entry per CDR3 protein. The sample consists of a few hundred thousand distinct CDR3 sequences, roughly 13% of them appearing once.

The TCR comes from a middle-aged woman with Graves' ophthalmopathy. The V gene is TRBV12-3 or TRBV12-4, the J gene TRBJ1-2, with D tentatively TRBD1 (6 bases). Sequenced: blood. The CDR3 here is CASSTPWGQGSNYGYTF. In nucleotides, the CDR3 is TGTGCCAGCAGCACTCCCTGGGGGCAGGGCTCTAACTATGGCTACACCTTC.